Reported below is one T cell receptor beta chain. Its target is unknown. It was with a sample-barcoded 5' primer and a J-beta primer mix that a second PCR of roughly 7 to 11 cycles was run. Tags on each cDNA molecule came from a template-switch adaptor with 12 random nucleotides. TCRdb redid the calling of the 5' RACE reads with MiXCR, one entry per CDR3 protein. The table has around 400,000 distinct CDR3 sequences, over 45% seen once. These data are taken from a study of blood T cells in healthy people across ages. Findings and caveats of the study: When one million T cells were used, diversity estimates were thought to be underestimates.

The sample taken for sequencing was blood. The sequence was obtained from a man in his sixties in good health.

The CDR3 nucleotides read TGCAGTGCCCAAATTAGCCGGGACAGGGCCTACAATGAGCAGTTCTTC. It specifies CSAQISRDRAYNEQFF. The V and J genes are TRBV20-1 and TRBJ2-1, with TRBD1 identical over 9 bases. From germline, CDR1 is DFQATT and CDR2 SNEGSKA (reference sequence). V shed 6 bases, J shed 2 bases, and the junction held 11 bases outside the gene matches. CDR3 length: 16 amino acids.